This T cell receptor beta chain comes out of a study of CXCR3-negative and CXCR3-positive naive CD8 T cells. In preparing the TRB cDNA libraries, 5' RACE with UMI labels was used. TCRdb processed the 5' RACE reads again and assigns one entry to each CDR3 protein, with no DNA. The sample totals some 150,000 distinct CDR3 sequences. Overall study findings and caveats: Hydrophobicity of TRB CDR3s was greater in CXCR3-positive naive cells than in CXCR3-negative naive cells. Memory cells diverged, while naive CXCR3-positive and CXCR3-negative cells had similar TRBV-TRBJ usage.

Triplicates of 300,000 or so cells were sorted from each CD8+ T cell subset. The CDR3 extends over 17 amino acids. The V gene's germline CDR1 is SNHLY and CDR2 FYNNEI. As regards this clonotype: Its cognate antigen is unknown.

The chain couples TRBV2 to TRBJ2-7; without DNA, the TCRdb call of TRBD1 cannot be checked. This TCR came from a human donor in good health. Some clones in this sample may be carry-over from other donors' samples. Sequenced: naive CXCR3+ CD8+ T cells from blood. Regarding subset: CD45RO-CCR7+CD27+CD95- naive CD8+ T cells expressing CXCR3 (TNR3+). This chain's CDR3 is CASSDLPPGPLGGEQYF.